The 29 T cell receptor beta chains below come from one sample, sequenced in a study of human T cells and chemical hapten exposure. The time point here: patch test 2, 6 weeks after DPC sensitization. As for treatment: therapeutic diphenylcyclopropenone sensitization with weekly scalp DPC. TCRdb re-derived calls from the RACE reads in MiXCR, one entry per CDR3 protein. There are about 110,000 distinct CDR3 sequences in the sample; roughly a tenth occur only once, and 2.5% to 3.5% lies in the top ten. The source material was whole blood, sampled in connection with sensitization to the hapten diphenylcyclopropenone (DPC). The receptors come from a woman in her forties with alopecia areata. Some clones in this sample may be carry-over from other donors' samples.

This clonotype occurred a few times. This chain links TRBV6-6 with TRBJ1-3; 8 positions match TRBD1. There are 18 residues in the CDR3. Germline V gene lookup returns CDR1 MNHNY and CDR2 SVGAGI (reference sequence). The junction had 13 bases not matched to a gene; V was cut back by 2 bases and J by 4 bases. In nucleotides, the CDR3 is TGTGCCAGCAGTTACCAACCCCTCCAGGGGGCGCGGGGAAACACCATATATTTT. Amino acids: CASSYQPLQGARGNTIYF.

The V and J genes are TRBV6-2 or TRBV6-3 and TRBJ2-3, with TRBD2 matching over 9 bases. Germline assignment: CDR1 MNHEY and CDR2 SVGEGT. V shed 10 bases and J 7 bases; nucleotides not matched to a gene: 12. The CDR3 loop spans 14 amino acids. The CDR3 DNA sequence: TGTGCCACCGATCCGCGGGGGGGCCCTTATACGCAGTATTTT. Encoded protein: CATDPRGGPYTQYF.

Notes on this clonotype: Since a much larger clone is just one base distant, this may be a read error. The chain uses TRBV13 and TRBJ1-1; D not resolved. Germline CDR1 is PRHDT and CDR2 is FYEKMQ (reference sequence). V lost 3 bases and J lost 3, with 11 bases in between. CDR3 length: 14 residues. CDR3 protein: CASSFRRRDTEAFF. The CDR3 region has the DNA TGTGCCAGCAGCTTTCGGCGGAGGGACACTGAAGCTTTCTTT.

This clonotype showed up just a few times. The junction differs from germline at one of its ends, possibly a read error. The V call is TRBV7-9, the J call TRBJ2-3; D is ambiguous. The CDR3 has 11 amino acids. Germline V gene sequence: CDR1 SEHNR, CDR2 FQNEAQ (reference sequence). The CDR3 bases are TGTGCCAGCAGCCCTCAAGGTTCCGCCGATTTT. Amino acids: CASSPQGSADF.

This chain connects TRBV7-6 to TRBJ2-3; no clear D gene. Germline CDR1 is SGHVS and CDR2 is FNYEAQ. The CDR3 extends over 13 amino acids. Trimming shortened V by 1 base and J by 14 bases, and 16 bases separated the two germline ends. CDR3 nucleotides: TGTGCCAGCAGCTTAGGAAACGGCCGGAGTATGTATTTT. Protein product: CASSLGNGRSMYF.

The table lists this clonotype with many counts. This rearrangement joins TRBV12-3 or TRBV12-4 to TRBJ1-4, with 7 bases lining up with TRBD1. This CDR3 spans 17 amino acids. J lost 0 bases, V lost 9 bases, and 13 bases had no gene match. CDR3 coding DNA: TGTGCCAGTCGGGGTTTACAGGGGAGAACAACTAATGAAAAACTGTTTTTT. It specifies CASRGLQGRTTNEKLFF.

This clonotype has a count of ten or more. The chain employs TRBV6-2 or TRBV6-3 and TRBJ2-7; 7 bases line up with TRBD1. With 5 bases clipped from V and 1 base from J, the junction kept 5 bases outside the gene matches. The CDR3 runs 14 residues. From germline, CDR1 is MNHEY and CDR2 SVGEGT. In DNA, the CDR3 is TGTGCCAGCAGTGGCGACAGGGAATCCTACGAGCAGTACTTC. Translated, it gives CASSGDRESYEQYF.

J is TRBJ2-2 and V is TRBV24-1, with a possible D match to TRBD1 (5 bases). Trimming stripped 3 bases from V and 6 bases from J, with 10 bases between. The CDR3 sequence is 14 residues long. Germline CDR1 and CDR2: KGHDR and SFDVKD. The CDR3, as DNA: TGTGCCACCAGTGATCCCGAAGGGGCCGGGGAGCTGTTTTTT. Translated, it gives CATSDPEGAGELFF.

The chain recombines TRBV6-2 or TRBV6-3 with TRBJ2-7, with TRBD1 matching over 9 bases. The CDR3 consists of 14 residues. The J segment lost 5 bases and the V segment lost 7 bases, leaving 9 bases of the junction unmatched. The V gene's germline CDR1 is MNHEY and CDR2 SVGEGT. The CDR3 is CASIAGTGWNEQYF. The CDR3 DNA reads TGTGCCAGCATTGCCGGGACAGGGTGGAACGAGCAGTACTTC.

This clonotype was found a few times. V gene TRBV2 combines with J gene TRBJ1-5, with D perhaps TRBD1 (5 bases). Per the germline V gene, CDR1 is SNHLY and CDR2 is FYNNEI. The CDR3 length is 13 residues. The germline V and J ends were trimmed by 8 bases and 7 bases, with 15 bases remaining between them. In DNA form, the CDR3 reads TGTGCCAGCGACCGGGACTCAGGACAGCCCCAGCATTTT. Amino acid sequence: CASDRDSGQPQHF. The whole variable domain, remainder taken from reference TRBV2 and TRBJ1-5, is EPEVTQTPSHQVTQMGQEVILRCVPISNHLYFYWYRQILGQKVEFLVSFYNNEISEKSEIFDDQFSVERPDGSNFTLKIRSTKLEDSAMYFCASDRDSGQPQHFGDGTRLSIL.

In this sample, this clonotype turned up a few times. The chain couples TRBV6-5 to TRBJ1-2; D perhaps matches TRBD1 (6 bases). CDR1 is MNHEY, CDR2 SVGAGI, per germline. Between the trimmed V and J ends, which lost 6 bases and 2 bases, there was a span of 16 bases. This CDR3 is built from 15 residues. The chain's CDR3 is CASSPASDRNYGYTF. In nucleotides, the CDR3 is TGTGCCAGCAGCCCTGCTTCGGACAGAAACTATGGCTACACCTTC.

This clonotype appeared a few times. DNA for the CDR3: TGTGCCAGCAGCGACCGGGGCATTCAGTACTTC. Translation gives CASSDRGIQYF. The genes are TRBV7-2 and TRBJ2-4; perhaps TRBD2 as D (5 bases). Germline V gene data show CDR1 as SGHTA and CDR2 as FQGNSA. The ends were cut back, 5 bases at V and 9 bases at J, with 8 bases in the middle. This CDR3 spans 11 amino acids. The whole variable domain, remainder taken from reference TRBV7-2 and TRBJ2-4, is GAGVSQSPSNKVTEKGKDVELRCDPISGHTALYWYRQSLGQGLEFLIYFQGNSAPDKSGLPSDRFSAERTGGSVSTLTIQRTQQEDSAVYLCASSDRGIQYFGAGTRLSVL.

This clonotype was seen many times. J is TRBJ2-7 and V is TRBV7-9; 8 bases align to TRBD1. CDR1 and CDR2 (germline): SEHNR, FQNEAQ (reference sequence). The CDR3 has 17 residues. V was pared by 1 base and J by 2 bases, with 10 bases of the junction left unmatched. The CDR3: CASSLGPTFRGPYEQYF. The CDR3 DNA reads as TGTGCCAGCAGCTTAGGACCGACCTTCAGGGGGCCCTACGAGCAGTACTTC.

This clonotype was seen repeatedly, ten times or more. The junction departs from the called germline gene at one end, perhaps through a read error. The J gene is TRBJ1-3, the V gene TRBV6-5; D uncertain. Germline V gives CDR1 MNHEY, CDR2 SVGAGI. This CDR3 spans 15 amino acids. For the CDR3, the DNA is TGTGCCAGCAGTTACTCGAGAGGGCCCGGAAACACTATATATTTT. It codes for CASSYSRGPGNTIYF.

This clonotype was observed a handful of times. This chain uses TRBV7-8 with TRBJ2-1; D gene uncertain. The V gene lost 5 bases and the J gene lost 0 bases, with 17 bases spanning the gap. The CDR3 runs 17 residues. Germline values: CDR1 SGHVS, CDR2 FQNEAQ. The CDR3 protein is CASSPPPEFSSYNEQFF. DNA for the CDR3: TGTGCCAGCAGCCCCCCACCTGAATTCAGCTCCTACAATGAGCAGTTCTTC.

This clonotype has a count of ten or more. The chain couples TRBV6-5 to TRBJ1-6, with 7 positions matching TRBD1. The CDR3 is 15 residues long. Germline CDR1 reads MNHEY; CDR2 reads SVGAGI. The ends lost 6 bases at V and 1 base at J; junction bases unmatched: 3. This CDR3 is CASREQGSYNSPLHF. CDR3 DNA: TGTGCCAGCAGGGAACAGGGGTCCTATAATTCACCCCTCCACTTT.

This chain connects TRBV9 to TRBJ1-6, with TRBD1 identical over 10 bases. The trim removed 3 bases at V and 7 bases at J, leaving 7 bases unmatched. Per the germline V gene, CDR1 is SGDLS and CDR2 is YYNGEE. There are 16 residues in the CDR3. CDR3 sequence: CASSGEDRGRNSPLHF. The CDR3 nucleotides read TGTGCCAGCAGCGGAGAAGACAGGGGGCGAAATTCACCCCTCCACTTT.

Written as DNA, the CDR3 is TGTGCCAGCAGTTTACTGGAGGGCTCCTACAATGAGCAGTTCTTC. This encodes CASSLLEGSYNEQFF. The chain carries TRBV27 and TRBJ2-1; weak D call: TRBD2 (6 bases). There are 15 residues in the CDR3. Germline V gives CDR1 MNHEY, CDR2 SMNVEV (reference sequence). Trimming removed 2 bases from V and 0 bases from J, with 8 bases in between.

This CDR3 reads CASSQLRGGGYTF. In DNA, the CDR3 is TGTGCCAGCAGTCAGCTCAGGGGTGGTGGCTACACCTTC. V is TRBV12-3 or TRBV12-4 and J is TRBJ1-2, with D perhaps TRBD1 (6 bases). Trimming took off 5 bases at V and 7 bases at J, with 14 bases between the two ends. The CDR3 totals 13 residues.

For this clonotype: The junction and the germline gene differ at one end; a read error may be behind it. The chain combines TRBV6-2 or TRBV6-3 with TRBJ1-2; D unclear. This CDR3 region has 13 residues. CDR1 MNHEY and CDR2 SVGEGT come from the germline V gene. The CDR3 DNA sequence: TGCGCCAGCAGTTACGATCGGGAACATGGCTACACCTTC. It specifies CASSYDREHGYTF.

This clonotype was recorded at least ten times. V and J are TRBV28 and TRBJ2-3; possibly TRBD1 for D (6 bases). The CDR3 consists of 15 residues. Trimming took off 7 bases at V and 2 bases at J, with 16 bases between the two ends. Looked up from germline, CDR1 is MDHEN and CDR2 is SYDVKM. CDR3 nucleotide sequence: TGTGCCAGCAAAGACAGGACGGAGTCCACAGATACGCAGTATTTT. Its translation is CASKDRTESTDTQYF.

In this sample, this clonotype turned up a few times. The chain couples TRBV10-3 to TRBJ1-1; perhaps TRBD1 as D (6 bases). CDR1 is ENHRY and CDR2 is SYGVKD in the germline V gene. V dropped 3 bases and J dropped 6 bases, with 14 bases sitting between them. The CDR3 length is 14 residues. The chain's CDR3 is CAISDGTTGAEAFF. The CDR3 DNA follows: TGTGCCATCAGTGATGGGACAACGGGGGCTGAAGCTTTCTTT.

This clonotype was seen repeatedly, ten times or more. The chain is built from TRBV4-2 and TRBJ1-1; weak D call: TRBD1 (5 bases). The CDR3 has 17 amino acids. V dropped 4 bases and J dropped 0 bases, with 18 bases sitting between them. In germline, CDR1 is LGHNA, CDR2 YNFKEQ. DNA of the CDR3: TGTGCCAGCAGCCCGAGAGTTGCGTTCAGGGTGAACACTGAAGCTTTCTTT. It yields the protein CASSPRVAFRVNTEAFF.

The CDR3 region has the DNA TGTGCCAGCGGCCCTACAGAGAACACTGAAGCTTTCTTT. Encoded protein: CASGPTENTEAFF. The chain has TRBV5-4 and TRBJ1-1; D is undetermined. Between the trimmed V and J ends, which lost 7 bases and 1 base, there was a span of 11 bases. The germline CDR1 and CDR2 sequences are SGHNT and YYREEE (reference sequence). The CDR3 spans 13 residues.

This clonotype showed up many times. V usage is TRBV12-3 or TRBV12-4 and J usage is TRBJ1-6; 10 bases map to TRBD1. This CDR3 region has 15 residues. After removal of 5 bases from V and 7 bases from J, the junction contained 5 bases not matched to a gene. CDR3 in DNA: TGTGCCAGCAGTCCTCGGACAGGGGGAAATTCACCCCTCCACTTT. This codes for CASSPRTGGNSPLHF.

Only a few counts were recorded for this clonotype. This chain uses TRBV7-6 with TRBJ2-7, with D possibly being TRBD1 (6 bases). There are 14 residues in the CDR3. The germline V and J ends were trimmed by 1 base and 2 bases, with 9 bases remaining between them. Germline lookup yields CDR1 SGHVS and CDR2 FNYEAQ. For the CDR3, the DNA is TGTGCCAGCAGCTTAGGGACAGAGCCCTACGAGCAGTACTTC. This translates into CASSLGTEPYEQYF. The complete variable domain, with remaining parts taken from reference TRBV7-6 and TRBJ2-7, reads GAGVSQSPRYKVTKRGQDVALRCDPISGHVSLYWYRQALGQGPEFLTYFNYEAQQDKSGLPNDRFSAERPEGSISTLTIQRTEQRDSAMYRCASSLGTEPYEQYFGPGTRLTVT.

This clonotype was seen at least ten times. The CDR3 DNA sequence: TGTGCCAGCAGTTTCCTAGCGGGAGAGACCCAGTACTTC. Translated, it gives CASSFLAGETQYF. The V gene is TRBV12-3 or TRBV12-4, the J gene TRBJ2-5; 8 bases agree with TRBD2. Trimming cost V 3 bases and J 4 bases; bases outside gene matches: 1. This CDR3 has 13 amino acids.

The chain is built from TRBV6-1 and TRBJ1-1, with D possibly TRBD1 on 6 matching bases. V lost 2 bases, J lost 1 base, and 8 bases lay in between. CDR1 MNHNS and CDR2 SASEGT come from the germline V gene. CDR3 length equals 14 residues. The CDR3 loop reads CASSELQGNTEAFF. Here the CDR3 DNA reads TGTGCCAGCAGTGAACTACAGGGGAACACTGAAGCTTTCTTT.

V usage is TRBV29-1 and J usage is TRBJ2-1; D is unclear. CDR3 size: 13 residues. V was pared by 4 bases and J by 9 bases, with 16 bases between. Germline CDR1 and CDR2: SQVTM and ANQGSEA. The CDR3 sequence: CSVVETWAREQFF. CDR3 DNA: TGCAGCGTTGTCGAGACCTGGGCTCGTGAGCAGTTCTTC.